What follows is one T cell receptor beta chain and its context. The CDR3 has 13 amino acids. Trimming stripped 11 bases from V and 6 bases from J, with 17 bases between. The germline CDR1 and CDR2 sequences are SEHNR and FQNEAQ (reference sequence). The data stem from a study of blood T cell repertoires in COVID-19. Across the study: From the United States, Italy and Spain came samples of acute and convalescent COVID-19. The analysed material was cDNA or gDNA that came from T cells, B-cell-depleted T cells, or PBMCs.

Original analysis: Cell counts per sample came from amplifying reference gene primers. Repertoires were generated with immunoSEQ multiplex PCR, while TCRdb's copy carries only in-frame clones and drops some. V, J and clone size derive from that table, while D and trimming were established from the DNA sequence. The table lists about 250,000 clones, 75% to 85% of them singletons, with more than 5.5% in the top ten. The chain employs TRBV7-9 and TRBJ2-1; a possible D gene is TRBD2 (6 bases). The source is a human donor in a cohort sampled during active COVID-19. Specimen: peripheral blood. Here the CDR3 reads CASTGLFGNEQFF. The CDR3 coding sequence is TGTGCCTCTACAGGACTATTCGGCAATGAGCAGTTCTTC.